This T cell receptor beta chain was recorded in a study of Tregs in tolerant kidney transplant recipients. Findings and limits, study-wide: Antigen-driven expansion was suggested because donor-specific Tregs expanded more than all Tregs in tolerant patients. Findings come from small patient numbers and require larger validation.

In the case of this clone: The antigen is undetermined. The CDR3 is cut off 3 residues early in the read; its end comes from the germline J gene.

Recipients received nonmyeloablative bone marrow transplants from related graft donors, with transient mixed chimerism. TCRdb keeps only in-frame clones here, not all; method: immunoSEQ multiplex PCR. The sample has 10,000 or so clones. There are 16 residues in the CDR3. Trimming shortened V by 3 bases and J by 2 bases, and 18 bases separated the two germline ends. Germline V CDR1 and CDR2: GTSNPN, SVGIG (reference sequence). The sample in question was CD8+ T cells from blood (PBMCs), obtained 24 months after the transplant. This receptor was identified in a human patient who received a combined kidney and bone marrow transplant. Some T cells may be transferred from the graft donor. V gene TRBV30 combines with J gene TRBJ2-3; a possible D gene is TRBD2 (5 bases). CDR3: CAWRPSSVSFTDTQYF. CDR3 DNA (partial): TGTGCCTGGAGACCGAGTAGCGTGTCCTTCACAGATACG.